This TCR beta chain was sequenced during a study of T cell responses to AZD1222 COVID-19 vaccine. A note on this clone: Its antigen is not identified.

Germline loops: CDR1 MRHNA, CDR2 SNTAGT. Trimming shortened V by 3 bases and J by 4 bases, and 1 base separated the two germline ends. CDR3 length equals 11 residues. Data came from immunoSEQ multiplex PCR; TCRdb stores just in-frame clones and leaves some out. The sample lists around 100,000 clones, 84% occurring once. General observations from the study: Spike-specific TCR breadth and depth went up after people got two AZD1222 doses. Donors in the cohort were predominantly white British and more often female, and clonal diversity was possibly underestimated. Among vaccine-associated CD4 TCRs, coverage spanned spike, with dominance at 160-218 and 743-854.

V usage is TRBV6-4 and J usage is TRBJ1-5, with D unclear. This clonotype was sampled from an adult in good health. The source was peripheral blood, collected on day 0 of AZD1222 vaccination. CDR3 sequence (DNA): TGTGCCAGCAGTGATAATCAGCCCCAGCATTTT. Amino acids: CASSDNQPQHF.